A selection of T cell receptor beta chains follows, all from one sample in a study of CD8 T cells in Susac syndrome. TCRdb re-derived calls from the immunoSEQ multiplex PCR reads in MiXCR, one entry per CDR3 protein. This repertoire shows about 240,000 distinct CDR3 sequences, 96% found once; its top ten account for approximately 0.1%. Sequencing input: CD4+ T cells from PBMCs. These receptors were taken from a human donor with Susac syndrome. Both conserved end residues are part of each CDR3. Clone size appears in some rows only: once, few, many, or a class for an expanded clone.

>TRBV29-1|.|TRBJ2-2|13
CSAGTGGPGELFF
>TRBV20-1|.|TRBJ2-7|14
CSAILLGGVYEQYF
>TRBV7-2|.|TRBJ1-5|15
CASSPMIHSNQPQHF
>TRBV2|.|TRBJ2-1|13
CASSLDRENEQFF
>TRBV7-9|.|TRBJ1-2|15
CASSTFPTSNYGYTF
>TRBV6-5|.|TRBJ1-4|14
CASRPTGGGEKLFF
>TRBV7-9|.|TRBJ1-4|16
CASRRGRATVGEKLFF
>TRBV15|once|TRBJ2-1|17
CATSRDSASGNHNEQFF
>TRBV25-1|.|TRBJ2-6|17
CASSGASGGVGANVLTF
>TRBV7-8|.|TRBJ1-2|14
CASSLAGQGNGYTF
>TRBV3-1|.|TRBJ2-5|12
CATQTGPETQYF
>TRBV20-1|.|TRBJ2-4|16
CSADPAGRGAKNIQYF
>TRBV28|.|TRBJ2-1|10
CASSSGFQFF
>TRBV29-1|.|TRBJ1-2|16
CSVGGTTWTGNYGYTF
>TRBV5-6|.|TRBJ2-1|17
CASSSKKTSVSVNEQFF
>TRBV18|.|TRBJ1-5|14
CASSPLQGNQPQHF
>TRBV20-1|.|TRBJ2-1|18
CSALRLAGGSNLYDEQFF
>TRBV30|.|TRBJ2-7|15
CAWSTGLAGAHEQYF
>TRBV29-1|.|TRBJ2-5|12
CSVAQGIETQYF
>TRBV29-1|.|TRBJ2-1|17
CSVGAGRGQSSYNEQFF
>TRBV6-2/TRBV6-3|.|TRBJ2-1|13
CASSPNWGGEQFF
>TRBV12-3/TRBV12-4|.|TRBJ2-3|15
CASSRRRGARDTQYF
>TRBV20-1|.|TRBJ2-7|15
CSARDARAGGYEQYF
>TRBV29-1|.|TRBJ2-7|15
CSVEGRFGQPYEQYF
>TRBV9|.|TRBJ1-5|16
CASSPVGPGGNQPQHF
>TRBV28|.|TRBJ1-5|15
CASSSGQTSNQPQHF
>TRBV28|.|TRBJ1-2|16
CASTSHRRGIYKGYTF
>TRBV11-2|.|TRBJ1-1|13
CASSFGPNTEAFF
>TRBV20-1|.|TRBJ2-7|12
CSVKGGAYEQYF
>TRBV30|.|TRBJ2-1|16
CAWSGASGSSYNEQFF
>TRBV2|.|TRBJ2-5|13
CASIFRAQGTQYF
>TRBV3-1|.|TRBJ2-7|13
CASSQTRGNEQYF
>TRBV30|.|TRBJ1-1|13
CACDLRMNTEAFF
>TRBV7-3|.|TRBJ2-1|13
CASSPPGQNEQFF
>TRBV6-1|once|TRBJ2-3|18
CASSAIRTLAGVKDTQYF
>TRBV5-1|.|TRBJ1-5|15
CASSPGTGGLQPQHF
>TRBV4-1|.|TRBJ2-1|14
CASSQQLADNEQFF
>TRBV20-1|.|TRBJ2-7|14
CSARDAAGADEQYF
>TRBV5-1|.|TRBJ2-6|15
CASSLLGGGANVLTF
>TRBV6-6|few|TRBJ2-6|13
CASRDSGANVLTF
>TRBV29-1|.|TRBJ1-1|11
CSVRIGAEAFF
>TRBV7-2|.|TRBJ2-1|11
CASSYYGEQFF
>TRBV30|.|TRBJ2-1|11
CAWSPRYEQFF
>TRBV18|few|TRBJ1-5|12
CASSPSNQPQHF
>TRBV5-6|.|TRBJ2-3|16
CASSDLGSWATDTQYF
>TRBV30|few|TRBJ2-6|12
CAGSSGANVLTF
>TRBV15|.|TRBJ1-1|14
CATSRVTRGTEAFF
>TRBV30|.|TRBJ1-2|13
CAWRTGTDYGYTF
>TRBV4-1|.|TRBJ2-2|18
CASSREFLGAANTGELFF
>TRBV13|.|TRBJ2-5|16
CASSTIRGTIEETQYF
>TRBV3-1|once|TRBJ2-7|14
CASSGTSYPYEQYF
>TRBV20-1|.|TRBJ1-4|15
CSARVTQGAGEKLFF
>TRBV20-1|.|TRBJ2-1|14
CSAAGRSSYNEQFF